This is a list of T cell receptor beta chains from one sample in a study of T cell responses to AZD1222 COVID-19 vaccine. TCRdb keeps only in-frame clones here, not all; method: immunoSEQ multiplex PCR. The profile shows around 150,000 clones, 92% of them singletons. This specimen was peripheral blood, taken 28 days after the second AZD1222 dose. The receptors here all came from an adult who received the AZD1222 COVID-19 vaccine. The CDR3 runs from the conserved cysteine through the conserved F or W. Fields, in order: CDR3 protein, CDR3 DNA, V gene, D gene, J gene, clone size. A D gene is named only where the DNA matches it firmly. The size field is filled for only some rows; it gives once, few, many or a size class.

CASSEWGTGSNQPQHF | TGTGCCAGCAGTGAATGGGGGACTGGGAGCAATCAGCCCCAGCATTTT | TRBV6-1 | . | TRBJ1-5 | .
CASSQVLLAGQETQYF | TGTGCCAGCAGCCAAGTACTACTAGCGGGCCAAGAGACCCAGTACTTC | TRBV14 | TRBD2 | TRBJ2-5 | .
CASSIDGRAVADTQYF | TGTGCCAGCAGCATCGACGGGAGGGCGGTAGCAGATACGCAGTATTTT | TRBV9 | TRBD2 | TRBJ2-3 | .
CASSLARQGVNTGELFF | TGTGCCAGCAGCTTAGCTAGACAGGGGGTGAACACCGGGGAGCTGTTTTTT | TRBV7-8 | TRBD1 | TRBJ2-2 | .
CASSQDGGSGNTEAFF | TGTGCCAGCAGCCAAGATGGAGGGTCGGGGAACACTGAAGCTTTCTTT | TRBV3-1/TRBV3-2 | . | TRBJ1-1 | .
CASSSTGSQGAPYTGELFF | TGTGCCAGCAGCTCCACCGGGAGTCAGGGGGCGCCGTACACCGGGGAGCTGTTTTTT | TRBV7-9 | TRBD1 | TRBJ2-2 | .
CATSSSDNTEAFF | TGTGCCACCAGCTCCTCCGACAACACTGAAGCTTTCTTT | TRBV15 | . | TRBJ1-1 | .
CASSPLVGQPQHF | TGTGCCAGCTCACCCCTGGTGGGTCAGCCCCAGCATTTT | TRBV18 | . | TRBJ1-5 | .
CASSLGGLAGARETQYF | TGTGCCAGCAGCTTAGGAGGACTAGCGGGAGCGCGAGAGACCCAGTACTTC | TRBV7-9 | TRBD2 | TRBJ2-5 | .
CASSESGTEETQYF | TGCGCCAGCAGTGAGTCAGGGACAGAAGAGACCCAGTACTTC | TRBV10-1 | TRBD1 | TRBJ2-5 | .
CASSRRQGKSDTQYF | TGTGCCAGTAGTAGGAGACAGGGGAAGTCAGATACGCAGTATTTT | TRBV19 | TRBD1 | TRBJ2-3 | .
CASRRTGGDYGYTF | TGTGCCAGCAGGCGGACAGGGGGCGACTATGGCTACACCTTC | TRBV27 | TRBD1 | TRBJ1-2 | once
CASSPPAYNEQFF | TGTGCCAGTAGCCCTCCCGCCTACAATGAGCAGTTCTTC | TRBV19 | . | TRBJ2-1 | .
CAWMGSGSSYEQYF | TGTGCCTGGATGGGGTCAGGGAGCTCCTACGAGCAGTACTTC | TRBV30 | . | TRBJ2-7 | .
CASSIDRAGPGYTF | TGTGCCAGTAGTATAGATCGCGCAGGGCCAGGCTACACCTTC | TRBV19 | . | TRBJ1-2 | .
CASSLRLAGVNEQYF | TGTGCCAGCAGTTTGAGACTAGCGGGAGTCAACGAGCAGTACTTC | TRBV6-2/TRBV6-3 | TRBD2 | TRBJ2-7 | .
CASSLSYPLGPNEQFF | TGTGCCAGCAGTTTATCCTACCCGCTCGGACCCAATGAGCAGTTCTTC | TRBV27 | . | TRBJ2-1 | .
CAWSVGRDQPQHF | TGTGCCTGGAGTGTAGGCAGGGATCAGCCCCAGCATTTT | TRBV30 | . | TRBJ1-5 | .
CASRAPGGGVWLAAFF | TGTGCCAGTAGGGCTCCCGGGGGGGGCGTGTGGCTCGCCGCTTTCTTT | TRBV19 | . | TRBJ1-1 | few
CASSSVGDSGNTIYF | TGTGCCAGCAGTTCCGTCGGGGACTCTGGAAACACCATATATTTT | TRBV6-6 | . | TRBJ1-3 | few
CASTTSGVHGQFF | TGCGCCAGCACTACTAGCGGGGTACATGGGCAGTTCTTC | TRBV10-2 | TRBD2 | TRBJ2-1 | .
CASSLNPLNTEAFF | TGCGCCAGCAGCTTGAACCCACTGAACACTGAAGCTTTCTTT | TRBV5-1 | . | TRBJ1-1 | .
CASSVVGTDTQYF | TGTGCCAGCAGCGTAGTGGGCACAGATACGCAGTATTTT | TRBV9 | . | TRBJ2-3 | once
CASSSDLNNRVHQPQHF | TGTGCCAGCAGCTCTGACCTAAACAACAGGGTTCATCAGCCCCAGCATTTT | TRBV28 | . | TRBJ1-5 | .
CASSPVQDRGAGGYTF | TGCGCCAGCAGCCCCGTTCAGGACAGGGGGGCAGGTGGCTACACCTTC | TRBV4-1 | TRBD1 | TRBJ1-2 | .
CASSLGRASYNEQFF | TGTGCCAGCAGCTTAGGACGGGCCTCCTACAATGAGCAGTTCTTC | TRBV7-3 | . | TRBJ2-1 | once
CASSLAWRGTDTQYF | TGTGCCAGCAGCTTAGCTTGGCGAGGCACAGATACGCAGTATTTT | TRBV11-2 | . | TRBJ2-3 | .
CASSLDPGLAGELFF | TGTGCCAGCAGCTTAGACCCAGGGCTGGCCGGGGAGCTGTTTTTT | TRBV11-3 | . | TRBJ2-2 | .
CASSQVPGERTEAFF | TGCGCCAGCAGCCAAGTCCCAGGGGAGAGGACTGAAGCTTTCTTT | TRBV4-1 | . | TRBJ1-1 | .
CASTFRQGAGEKLFF | TGTGCCAGCACTTTTAGACAGGGGGCCGGGGAAAAACTGTTTTTT | TRBV28 | TRBD1 | TRBJ1-4 | .
CASSDRGEKLFF | TGTGCCAGCAGTGACAGGGGAGAAAAACTGTTTTTT | TRBV25-1 | . | TRBJ1-4 | .
CASSPSRTTSYEQYF | TGTGCCAGCAGTCCTTCCCGGACGACCAGCTACGAGCAGTACTTC | TRBV27 | . | TRBJ2-7 | .
CASSFNSIQGGEQFF | TGCGCCAGCAGCTTTAATTCCATCCAGGGTGGTGAGCAGTTCTTC | TRBV5-1 | . | TRBJ2-1 | .
CASSSLFVTGYTF | TGTGCCAGCAGTTCTTTATTCGTGACTGGCTACACCTTC | TRBV28 | . | TRBJ1-2 | .
CASSEGLAGGPRDTQYF | TGTGCCAGCAGTGAAGGTCTAGCGGGAGGGCCTCGAGATACGCAGTATTTT | TRBV2 | TRBD2 | TRBJ2-3 | once
CAWSQTGDQPQHF | TGTGCCTGGAGTCAGACAGGGGATCAGCCCCAGCATTTT | TRBV30 | TRBD1 | TRBJ1-5 | .
CASSQTDYNSPLHF | TGTGCCAGCAGCCAAACAGACTATAATTCACCCCTCCACTTT | TRBV3-1/TRBV3-2 | . | TRBJ1-6 | .
CATSDSPGTSGQVSYNEQFF | TGTGCCACCAGTGATTCCCCCGGGACTAGCGGGCAGGTCTCCTACAATGAGCAGTTCTTC | TRBV24-1 | TRBD2 | TRBJ2-1 | .
CASSLDLAGGEQPQHF | TGTGCCAGCAGCTTAGATTTGGCCGGGGGGGAACAGCCCCAGCATTTT | TRBV7-2 | . | TRBJ1-5 | .
CASRGARSFPLHF | TGTGCCAGCCGTGGGGCACGATCTTTTCCCCTCCACTTT | TRBV2 | . | TRBJ1-6 | .
CASSLGGQTQYF | TGTGCCAGCAGCTTAGGGGGACAGACCCAGTACTTC | TRBV7-9 | . | TRBJ2-5 | once
CATSRLAGRLYHLGDEAFF | TGTGCCACCAGCAGACTGGCGGGAAGGCTGTATCATTTAGGAGATGAAGCTTTCTTT | TRBV15 | . | TRBJ1-1 | .
CASSGGAGLGYTF | TGTGCCAGCAGTGGGGGGGCAGGGCTAGGCTACACCTTC | TRBV25-1 | . | TRBJ1-2 | .
CASSYLPPTGYTF | TGTGCCAGCAGCTATCTTCCCCCGACTGGCTACACCTTC | TRBV28 | . | TRBJ1-2 | .
CASSSARTEIAKNIQYF | TGTGCCAGCAGCTCAGCTAGGACGGAGATAGCCAAAAACATTCAGTACTTC | TRBV11-3 | . | TRBJ2-4 | once
CASSVAGDVGELFF | TGTGCCAGCAGCGTAGCCGGTGACGTCGGGGAGCTGTTTTTT | TRBV9 | . | TRBJ2-2 | .
CASSPRTADLNQPQHF | TGTGCCAGCAGCCCAAGGACAGCCGATTTGAATCAGCCCCAGCATTTT | TRBV5-8 | . | TRBJ1-5 | .
CASSGSGSSDTQYF | TGTGCCAGCAGCGGTAGCGGGAGTTCAGATACGCAGTATTTT | TRBV9 | TRBD2 | TRBJ2-3 | .
CASTLAGNTIYF | TGTGCCAGCACCTTGGCAGGAAACACCATATATTTT | TRBV28 | . | TRBJ1-3 | .
CASSSGSGGRETQYF | TGTGCCAGCAGTTCGGGGTCAGGGGGCAGGGAGACCCAGTACTTC | TRBV28 | TRBD1 | TRBJ2-5 | .
CASSWYGEAFF | TGTGCCAGCAGTTGGTACGGTGAAGCTTTCTTT | TRBV28 | . | TRBJ1-1 | .
CASSFASRPYYGYTF | TGTGCCAGCAGTTTTGCCAGCCGCCCTTACTATGGCTACACCTTC | TRBV28 | . | TRBJ1-2 | once
CASSSTGVEKLFF | TGTGCCAGTAGTTCTACAGGGGTAGAAAAACTGTTTTTT | TRBV19 | TRBD1 | TRBJ1-4 | .
CAWSVHRDLGGYTF | TGTGCCTGGAGTGTACACAGGGATCTCGGTGGCTACACCTTC | TRBV30 | . | TRBJ1-2 | .
CASSLGGGTGTGELFF | TGTGCCAGCAGCTTAGGCGGCGGGACAGGCACCGGGGAGCTGTTTTTT | TRBV7-8 | TRBD1 | TRBJ2-2 | .
CASSRQGGPYNEQFF | TGTGCCAGTAGTAGGCAGGGAGGACCCTACAATGAGCAGTTCTTC | TRBV19 | . | TRBJ2-1 | .
CASSTGPDDTQYF | TGCGCCAGCAGCACCGGACCAGACGATACGCAGTATTTT | TRBV5-1 | . | TRBJ2-3 | .